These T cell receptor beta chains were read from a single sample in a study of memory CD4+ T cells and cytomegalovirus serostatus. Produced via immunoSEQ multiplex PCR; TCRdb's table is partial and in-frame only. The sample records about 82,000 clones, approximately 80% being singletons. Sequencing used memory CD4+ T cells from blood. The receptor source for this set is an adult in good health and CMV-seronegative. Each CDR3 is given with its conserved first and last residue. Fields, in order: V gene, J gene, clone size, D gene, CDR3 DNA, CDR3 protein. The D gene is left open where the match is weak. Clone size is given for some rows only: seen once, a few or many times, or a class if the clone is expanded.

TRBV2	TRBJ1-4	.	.	TGTGCCAGCAGTGAACTACCGCGGGACGGACTGTTTTTT	CASSELPRDGLFF
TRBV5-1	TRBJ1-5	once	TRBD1	TGCGCCAGCAGCCCGGGACAGTCTAATGAGCCCCAGCATTTT	CASSPGQSNEPQHF
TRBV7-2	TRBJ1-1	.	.	TGTGCCAGCAGCCGAGACAGGTTGAACACTGAAGCTTTCTTT	CASSRDRLNTEAFF
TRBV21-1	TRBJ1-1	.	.	TGTGCCAGCAGCAAAGAGACAGGACTCCTAAACACTGAAGCTTTCTTT	CASSKETGLLNTEAFF
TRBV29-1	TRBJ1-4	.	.	TGCAGCGTTGATGAAGTCCCTGGTGAAAAACTGTTTTTT	CSVDEVPGEKLFF
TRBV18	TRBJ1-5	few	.	TGTGCCAGCTCACCACTGTGGGGCTCCGATCAGCCCCAGCATTTT	CASSPLWGSDQPQHF
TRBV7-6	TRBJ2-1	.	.	TGTGCCAGCAGCTTAGTCCCGCCCGTGGGGGCCAATGAGCAGTTCTTC	CASSLVPPVGANEQFF
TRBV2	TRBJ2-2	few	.	TGTGCCAGCAGAGGTTGGGGCACCGGGGAGCTGTTTTTT	CASRGWGTGELFF
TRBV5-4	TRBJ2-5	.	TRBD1	TGTGCCAGCAGTTACGGACAGGGTCGCCGAACTGAAGAGACCCAGTACTTC	CASSYGQGRRTEETQYF
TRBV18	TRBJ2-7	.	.	TGTGCCAGCTCACCATGGGGAGGCGAGCAGTACTTC	CASSPWGGEQYF
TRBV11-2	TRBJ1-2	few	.	TGTGCCAGCAGCTTTCAGGGGAGTGATGGCTACACCTTC	CASSFQGSDGYTF
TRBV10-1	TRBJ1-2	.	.	TGCGCCAGCAGTCCCTCGGGGGCTAACTATGGCTACACCTTC	CASSPSGANYGYTF
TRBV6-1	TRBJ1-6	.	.	TGTGCCAGCAGTGAATACGGAAGTGGTAATTCACCCCTCCACTTT	CASSEYGSGNSPLHF
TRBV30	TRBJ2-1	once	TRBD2	TGTGCCTGGAGTTCGGCTAGCGGGGACAATGAGCAGTTCTTC	CAWSSASGDNEQFF
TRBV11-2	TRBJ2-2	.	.	TGTGCCAGCAGCTTAGATCGAGCTTGGGCCGGGGAGCTGTTTTTT	CASSLDRAWAGELFF
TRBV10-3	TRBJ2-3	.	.	TGTGCCATCAGTGAGTTTTCGGGGAGTACGCAGTATTTT	CAISEFSGSTQYF
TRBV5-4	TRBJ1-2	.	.	TGTGCCAGCAGCTTGGAACAGCAATATGGCTACACCTTC	CASSLEQQYGYTF
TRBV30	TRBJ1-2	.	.	TGTGCCTGGAGTCCCCCCCTCGGACTGAGCTATGGCTACACCTTC	CAWSPPLGLSYGYTF
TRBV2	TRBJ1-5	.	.	TGTGCCAGCAGTGAGACAGAGAATCAGCCCCAGCATTTT	CASSETENQPQHF
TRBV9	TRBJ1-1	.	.	TGTGCCAGCAGCGTAGAGGCGGGGATGAACACTGAAGCTTTCTTT	CASSVEAGMNTEAFF
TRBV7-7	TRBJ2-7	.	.	TGTGCTAGCAGGGCTATTCAGGGCGACGAGCAGTACTTC	CASRAIQGDEQYF
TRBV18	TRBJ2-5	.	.	TGTGCCAGCTCACCACGGGGAGGGGGAGAGACCCAGTACTTC	CASSPRGGGETQYF
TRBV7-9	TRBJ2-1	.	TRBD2	TGTGCCAGCAGCCCGAGCAGCGGGGTCTACAATGAGCAGTTCTTC	CASSPSSGVYNEQFF
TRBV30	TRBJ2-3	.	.	TGTGCCTGGAGTGGGGGCCCAGATACGCAGTATTTT	CAWSGGPDTQYF
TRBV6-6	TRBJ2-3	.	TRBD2	TGTGCCAGCAGGTCTAGCGGGGGCACAGATACGCAGTATTTT	CASRSSGGTDTQYF
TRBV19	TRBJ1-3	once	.	TGTGCCAGTAGTCTCACCGACTCTGGAAACACCATATATTTT	CASSLTDSGNTIYF
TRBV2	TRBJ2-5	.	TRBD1	TGTGCCAGCAGCCCCGGACAGGGGGCATGGGAGACCCAGTACTTC	CASSPGQGAWETQYF
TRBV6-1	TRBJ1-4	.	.	TGTGCCAGCAGTGTAATCGGGACGGATAATGAAAAACTGTTTTTT	CASSVIGTDNEKLFF
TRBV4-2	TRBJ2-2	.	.	TGTGCCAGCAGCCAAGGGAGGCTTGCGAACACCGGGGAGCTGTTTTTT	CASSQGRLANTGELFF
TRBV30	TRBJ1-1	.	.	TGTGCCTGGGGCGCCCGCCACGAAGAAGCTTTCTTT	CAWGARHEEAFF
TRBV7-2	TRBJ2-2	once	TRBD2	TGTGCCAGCAGCGCACAGGTTGGGGGGGGCACCGGGGAGCTGTTTTTT	CASSAQVGGGTGELFF
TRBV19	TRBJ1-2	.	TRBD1	TGTGCCAGTATCCCAAGTTCCAGCTACAGGGGGTATGGCTACACCTTC	CASIPSSSYRGYGYTF
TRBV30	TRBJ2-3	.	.	TGTGCCTGGAGTGTAGGTTCTAGCACAGATACGCAGTATTTT	CAWSVGSSTDTQYF
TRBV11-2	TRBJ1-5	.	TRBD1	TGTGCCAGCAGCGGACAGGCAGGTCAGCCCCAGCATTTT	CASSGQAGQPQHF
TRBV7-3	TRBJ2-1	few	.	TGTGCCAGCAGATTGGTCAATGAGCAGTTCTTC	CASRLVNEQFF
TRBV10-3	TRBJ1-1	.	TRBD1	TGTGCCATCAGAGACGGGCGGACAGGGGTAGACACTGAAGCTTTCTTT	CAIRDGRTGVDTEAFF